Listed below are T cell receptor beta chains from one sample, sequenced in a study of cytomegalovirus exposure and HLA in healthy donors. Repertoires were generated with immunoSEQ multiplex PCR, while TCRdb's copy carries only in-frame clones and drops some. The sample has roughly 300,000 clones; 88% are singletons. The sequenced material came from PBMCs. These receptors all stem from a woman between 18 and 30 years old in good health and CMV-seronegative. CDR3s include the opening cysteine and the closing phenylalanine or tryptophan. D genes are given only for firm matches. Only part of the rows carry a size: once, few, many, or a class if the clone is expanded.

abundance	v_gene	d_gene	j_gene	CDR3nt	CDR3aa
NA	TRBV7-2	TRBD2	TRBJ2-1	TGTGCCAGCAGCCCGGGGGGTGGGCGGCTCTACAATGAGCAGTTCTTC	CASSPGGGRLYNEQFF
NA	TRBV5-5	NA	TRBJ2-7	TGTGCCAGCAGCTCAAACTACGAGCAGTACTTC	CASSSNYEQYF
once	TRBV7-2	NA	TRBJ2-1	TGTGCCAGCAGCTCCAGATCCGGGGCCTACAATGAGCAGTTCTTC	CASSSRSGAYNEQFF
NA	TRBV10-3	TRBD2	TRBJ2-7	TGTGCCACGCGGTTAGCGGGGCCATTTACCTACGAGCAGTACTTC	CATRLAGPFTYEQYF
NA	TRBV5-3	TRBD2	TRBJ2-3	TGTGCCAGAAGCTTCGACAGAGCGGGACTGACAGATACGCAGTATTTT	CARSFDRAGLTDTQYF
NA	TRBV27	TRBD1	TRBJ2-1	TGTGCCAGCAGTTTATTCGGGACAGGCTCCTACAATGAGCAGTTCTTC	CASSLFGTGSYNEQFF
NA	TRBV7-8	NA	TRBJ1-1	TGTGCCAGCAGCGCCACGGGGAGGTCCGGAGCTTTCTTT	CASSATGRSGAFF
NA	TRBV27	TRBD1	TRBJ1-2	TGTGCCAGCAGTCCCCGGGACAGAGGACATGGCTACACCTTC	CASSPRDRGHGYTF
few	TRBV15	NA	TRBJ2-1	TGTGCCACCAGCGGACTTCCGGGACTGGCCCACAATGAGCAGTTCTTC	CATSGLPGLAHNEQFF
NA	TRBV6-6	NA	TRBJ2-7	TGTGCCAGCGGCCCCAAGTGGACACCTTCCTACGAGCAGTACTTC	CASGPKWTPSYEQYF
NA	TRBV11-2	TRBD2	TRBJ2-2	TGTGCCAGCAGCTTGAGTGAACTAGCGGCCAACACCGGGGAGCTGTTTTTT	CASSLSELAANTGELFF
NA	TRBV5-1	TRBD2	TRBJ2-7	TGCGCCAGCAGCCTTCGGGAGGGGGTGGCAAGCTACGAGCAGTACTTC	CASSLREGVASYEQYF
NA	TRBV10-3	NA	TRBJ1-1	TGTGCCATCAGTGGGCAGAACACTGAAGCTTTCTTT	CAISGQNTEAFF
NA	TRBV5-6	NA	TRBJ2-5	TGTGCCAGCAGCCCGAGGACGGCCCGGGGGACCCAGTACTTC	CASSPRTARGTQYF